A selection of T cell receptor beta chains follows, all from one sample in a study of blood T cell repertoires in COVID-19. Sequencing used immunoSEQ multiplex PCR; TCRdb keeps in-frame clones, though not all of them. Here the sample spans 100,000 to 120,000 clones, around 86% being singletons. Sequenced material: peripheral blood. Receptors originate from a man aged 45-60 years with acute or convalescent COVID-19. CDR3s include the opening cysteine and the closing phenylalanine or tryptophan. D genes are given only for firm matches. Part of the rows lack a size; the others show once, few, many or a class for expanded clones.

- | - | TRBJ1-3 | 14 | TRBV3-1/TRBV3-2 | TGTGCCAGCAGCGAACAGGGAACTGGAAACACCATATATTTT | CASSEQGTGNTIYF
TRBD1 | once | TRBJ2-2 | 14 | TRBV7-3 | TGTGCCAGCAGCAACAGGGGTTACACCGGGGAGCTGTTTTTT | CASSNRGYTGELFF
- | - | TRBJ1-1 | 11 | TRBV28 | TGTGCCAGCAGCAAAGACAGGGAAGCTTTCTTT | CASSKDREAFF
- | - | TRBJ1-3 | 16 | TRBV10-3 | TGTGCTTCAAGGGCTTCGAGCGGGGGGCGAGGAAACACCATATATTTT | CASRASSGGRGNTIYF
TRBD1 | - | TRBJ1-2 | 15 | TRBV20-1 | TGCAGTGCTAGTCTGCCCGGGACAGGGGCCTATGGCTACACCTTC | CSASLPGTGAYGYTF
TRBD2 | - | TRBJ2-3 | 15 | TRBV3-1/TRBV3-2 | TGTGCCAGCAGCCAAGCGGGGGGGGGCACAGATACGCAGTATTTT | CASSQAGGGTDTQYF
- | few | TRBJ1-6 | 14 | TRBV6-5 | TGTGCCAGCAGGGCGGGGGTGCTTAATTCACCCCTCCACTTT | CASRAGVLNSPLHF
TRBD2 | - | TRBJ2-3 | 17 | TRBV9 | TGTGCCAGCAGCGTAGTAGGACTAGCGGGAAGCGCAGATACGCAGTATTTT | CASSVVGLAGSADTQYF
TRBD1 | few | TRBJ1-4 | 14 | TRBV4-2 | TGTGCCAGCAGCCCAGAGGCAGGGGGGGAAAAACTGTTTTTT | CASSPEAGGEKLFF
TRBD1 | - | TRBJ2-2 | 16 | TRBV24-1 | TGTGCCACCAGTAAAGGACAGGGGACGAACACCGGGGAGCTGTTTTTT | CATSKGQGTNTGELFF
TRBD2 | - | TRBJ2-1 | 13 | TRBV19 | TGTGCCAGTAGCCGGACTAGTCAAGATGAGCAGTTCTTC | CASSRTSQDEQFF
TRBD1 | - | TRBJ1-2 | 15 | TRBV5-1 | TGCGCCAGCAGATTCCGGGACAGGGATAACTATGGCTACACCTTC | CASRFRDRDNYGYTF
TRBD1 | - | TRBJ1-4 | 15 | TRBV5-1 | TGCGCCAGCAGCCCGGGGACAGCAACTAATGAAAAACTGTTTTTT | CASSPGTATNEKLFF
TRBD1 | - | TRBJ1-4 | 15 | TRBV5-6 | TGTGCCAGCAGCTGGGGACAGGGGCCGAATGAAAAACTGTTTTTT | CASSWGQGPNEKLFF
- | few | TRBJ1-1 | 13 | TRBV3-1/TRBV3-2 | TGTGCCAGCAGCCAGACGGGACTGCTATATGCTTTCTTT | CASSQTGLLYAFF
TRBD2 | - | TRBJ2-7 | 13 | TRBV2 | TGTGCCAGCAGGAGCGGGAGCGTCCACGAGCAGTACTTC | CASRSGSVHEQYF
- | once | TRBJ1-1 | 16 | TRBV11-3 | TGTGCCAGCAGCCCAGGGAGGGGGTTTCCGAACACTGAAGCTTTCTTT | CASSPGRGFPNTEAFF
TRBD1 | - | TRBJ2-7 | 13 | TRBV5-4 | TGTGCCAGCAGCTTCGGACAGGCCTACGAGCAGTACTTC | CASSFGQAYEQYF
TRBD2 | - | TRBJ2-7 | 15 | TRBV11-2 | TGTGCCAGCATCCCTAGCGGGAGGGCCCCCCACGAGCAGTACTTC | CASIPSGRAPHEQYF
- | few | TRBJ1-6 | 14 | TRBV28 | TGTGCCAGCATCCCAGGGGACTATAATTCACCCCTCCACTTT | CASIPGDYNSPLHF
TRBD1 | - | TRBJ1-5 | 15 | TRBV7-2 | TGTGCCAGCAGCTTATGGGCAGGGGGTGGCCAGCCCCAGCATTTT | CASSLWAGGGQPQHF
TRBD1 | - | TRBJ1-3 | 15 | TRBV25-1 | TGTGCCAGCAGTGACTCAGGGGGCGGTGGAAACACCATATATTTT | CASSDSGGGGNTIYF
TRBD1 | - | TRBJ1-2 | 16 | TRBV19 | TGTGCCAGTAGTATCGCTCCCGGACAGGGAACGAATGGCTACACCTTC | CASSIAPGQGTNGYTF
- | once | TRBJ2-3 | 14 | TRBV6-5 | TGTGCCAGCAGTTACGACAGCCGCACAGATACGCAGTATTTT | CASSYDSRTDTQYF
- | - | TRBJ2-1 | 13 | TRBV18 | TGTGCCAGCTCACCACCGGAGCACAATGAGCAGTTCTTC | CASSPPEHNEQFF
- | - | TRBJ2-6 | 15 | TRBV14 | TGTGCCAGCAGCCCTAAGTACTCTGGGGCCAACGTCCTGACTTTC | CASSPKYSGANVLTF